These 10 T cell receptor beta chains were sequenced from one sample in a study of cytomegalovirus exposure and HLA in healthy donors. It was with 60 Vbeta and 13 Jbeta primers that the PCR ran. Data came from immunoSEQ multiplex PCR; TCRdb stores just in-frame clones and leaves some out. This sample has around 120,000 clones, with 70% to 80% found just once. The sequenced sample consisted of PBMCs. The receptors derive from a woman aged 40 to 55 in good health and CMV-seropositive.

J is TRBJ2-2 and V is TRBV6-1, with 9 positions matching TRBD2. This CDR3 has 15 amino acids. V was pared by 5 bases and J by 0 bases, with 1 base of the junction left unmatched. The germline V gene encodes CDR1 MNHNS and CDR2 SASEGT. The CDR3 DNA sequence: TGTGCCAGCAGTCTAGCGGGAACGAACACCGGGGAGCTGTTTTTT. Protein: CASSLAGTNTGELFF.

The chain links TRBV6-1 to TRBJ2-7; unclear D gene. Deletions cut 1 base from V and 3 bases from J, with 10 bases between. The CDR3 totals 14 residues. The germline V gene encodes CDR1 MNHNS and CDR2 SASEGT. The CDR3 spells CASSEVADFYEQYF. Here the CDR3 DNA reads TGTGCCAGCAGTGAAGTTGCGGATTTCTACGAGCAGTACTTC.

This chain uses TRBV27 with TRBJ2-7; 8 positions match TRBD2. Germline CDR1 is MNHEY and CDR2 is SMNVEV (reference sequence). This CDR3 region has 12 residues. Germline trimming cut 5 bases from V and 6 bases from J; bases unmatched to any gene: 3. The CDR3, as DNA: TGTGCCAGCAGTCCAGGGACTAGCGAGCAGTACTTC. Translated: CASSPGTSEQYF.

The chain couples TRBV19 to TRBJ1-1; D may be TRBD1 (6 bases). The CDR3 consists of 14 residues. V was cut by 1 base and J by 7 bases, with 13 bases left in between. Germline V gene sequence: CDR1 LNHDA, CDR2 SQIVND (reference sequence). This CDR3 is CASSIAGGLFEAFF. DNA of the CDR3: TGTGCCAGTAGTATAGCGGGGGGGCTATTTGAAGCTTTCTTT. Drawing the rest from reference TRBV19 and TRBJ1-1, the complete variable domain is DGGITQSPKYLFRKEGQNVTLSCEQNLNHDAMYWYRQDPGQGLRLIYYSQIVNDFQKGDIAEGYSVSREKKESFPLTVTSAQKNPTAFYLCASSIAGGLFEAFFGQGTRLTVV.

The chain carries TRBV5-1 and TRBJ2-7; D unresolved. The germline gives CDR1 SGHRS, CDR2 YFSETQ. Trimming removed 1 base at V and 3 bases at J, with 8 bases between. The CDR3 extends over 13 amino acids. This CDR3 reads CASSLRGNYEQYF. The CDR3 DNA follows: TGCGCCAGCAGCTTGCGCGGAAACTACGAGCAGTACTTC.

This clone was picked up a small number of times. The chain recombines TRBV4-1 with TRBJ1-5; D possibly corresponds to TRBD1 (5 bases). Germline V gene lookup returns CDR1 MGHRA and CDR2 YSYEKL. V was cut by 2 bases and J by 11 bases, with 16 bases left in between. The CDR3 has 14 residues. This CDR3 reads CASSQPKEGTAQHF. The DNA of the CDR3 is TGCGCCAGCAGCCAACCTAAGGAGGGGACGGCCCAGCATTTT.

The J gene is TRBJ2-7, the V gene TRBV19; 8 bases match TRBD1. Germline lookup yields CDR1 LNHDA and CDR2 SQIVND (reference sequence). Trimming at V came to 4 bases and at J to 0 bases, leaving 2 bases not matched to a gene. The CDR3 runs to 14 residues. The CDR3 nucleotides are TGTGCCAGTAGTAGACAGGGGAACTCCTACGAGCAGTACTTC. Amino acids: CASSRQGNSYEQYF.

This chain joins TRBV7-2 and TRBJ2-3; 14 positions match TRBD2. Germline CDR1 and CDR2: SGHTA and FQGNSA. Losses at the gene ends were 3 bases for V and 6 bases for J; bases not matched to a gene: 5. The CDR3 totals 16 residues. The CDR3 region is CASSLTSGGVVDTQYF. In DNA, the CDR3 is TGTGCCAGCAGCTTGACTAGCGGGGGGGTCGTGGATACGCAGTATTTT.

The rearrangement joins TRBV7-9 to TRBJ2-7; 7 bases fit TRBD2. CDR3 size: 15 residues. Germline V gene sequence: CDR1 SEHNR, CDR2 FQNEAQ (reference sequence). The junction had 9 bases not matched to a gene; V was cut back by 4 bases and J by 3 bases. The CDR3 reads CASSSMGGKSYEQYF. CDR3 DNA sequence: TGTGCCAGCAGCTCGATGGGGGGGAAGAGCTACGAGCAGTACTTC.

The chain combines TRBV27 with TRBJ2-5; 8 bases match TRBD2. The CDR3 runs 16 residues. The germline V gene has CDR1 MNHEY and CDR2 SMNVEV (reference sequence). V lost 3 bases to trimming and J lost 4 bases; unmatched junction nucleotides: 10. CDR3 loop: CASSLRYGGGLETQYF. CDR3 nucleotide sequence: TGTGCCAGCAGTTTGCGATACGGGGGGGGCCTAGAGACCCAGTACTTC.